Each of the 30 T cell receptor beta chains below was sequenced from the same sample in a study of T cell repertoires in cytomegalovirus infection. In TCRdb, the reads were re-called with MiXCR into one record per CDR3 protein. The sample carries hundreds of thousands of distinct CDR3 sequences, 30% to 40% recorded once. Sequences were obtained from PBMCs. The receptor set was obtained from a human donor in good health (CMV status not recorded). Some clones in this sample may be carry-over from other donors' samples.

This clonotype occurred a few times. V and J are TRBV6-1 and TRBJ2-5; 8 bases agree with TRBD2. Germline V CDR1 and CDR2: MNHNS, SASEGT. This CDR3 comprises 14 residues. Germline trimming cut 2 bases from V and 5 bases from J; bases unmatched to any gene: 4. In DNA form, the CDR3 reads TGTGCCAGCAGTGAACCGGGACTAGAGGAGACCCAGTACTTC. Residues: CASSEPGLEETQYF.

V and J are TRBV2 and TRBJ2-5; D is possibly TRBD2 (6 bases). There are 15 residues in the CDR3. The V end was cut by 11 bases, the J end by 4 bases, with 23 bases between. CDR1 SNHLY and CDR2 FYNNEI come from the germline V gene. For the CDR3, the DNA is TGTGCCGCACTCCCTGAACTAGCTGGTTCAGAGACCCAGTACTTC. It yields the protein CAALPELAGSETQYF. Looking up the rest from reference TRBV2 and TRBJ2-5 gives the full variable domain: EPEVTQTPSHQVTQMGQEVILRCVPISNHLYFYWYRQILGQKVEFLVSFYNNEISEKSEIFDDQFSVERPDGSNFTLKIRSTKLEDSAMYFCAALPELAGSETQYFGPGTRLLVL.

This clonotype has a count of ten or more. The gene calls are TRBV5-5 and TRBJ2-4, with a weak D call TRBD1 (5 bases). Germline V gives CDR1 SGHKS, CDR2 YYEKEE (reference sequence). The CDR3 totals 16 residues. V lost 0 bases to trimming and J lost 0 bases, with 10 bases between them. This CDR3 is CASSLEGRLAKNIQYF. Written as DNA, the CDR3 is TGTGCCAGCAGCTTGGAGGGGCGCCTAGCCAAAAACATTCAGTACTTC.

This clonotype has a count of ten or more. The J gene is TRBJ2-6, the V gene TRBV7-2; possible D gene TRBD1, 5 bases. Trimming removed 5 bases at V and 0 bases at J, with 8 bases between. CDR1 is SGHTA, CDR2 FQGNSA, per germline. There are 15 residues in the CDR3. CDR3 in DNA: TGTGCCAGCAGCCCCCAGGGCTCTGGGGCCAACGTCCTGACTTTC. Translated: CASSPQGSGANVLTF.

V usage is TRBV12-3 or TRBV12-4 and J usage is TRBJ2-1; D gene unclear. The CDR3 totals 13 residues. V lost 5 bases and J 6 bases, leaving 11 bases between the germline ends. The CDR3 reads CASSPILGNEQFF. CDR3 in DNA: TGTGCCAGCAGTCCCATCCTAGGCAATGAGCAGTTCTTC.

This sequence joins TRBV28 and TRBJ1-1, with TRBD1 matching 10 bases. V trimming: 5 bases; J trimming: 1 base; junction bases outside the gene matches: 7. The CDR3 is 16 amino acids. The germline V gene encodes CDR1 MDHEN and CDR2 SYDVKM. The CDR3 DNA is TGTGCCAGCAGTGGTAGACAGGGGGCGGGGAACACTGAAGCTTTCTTT. This encodes CASSGRQGAGNTEAFF.

The rearrangement links TRBV20-1 to TRBJ1-3; D is ambiguous. The CDR3 totals 15 residues. The V and J ends lost 6 bases and 0 bases respectively, with 15 bases between them. CDR1 and CDR2 from the germline V gene are DFQATT and SNEGSKA (reference sequence). For the CDR3, the DNA is TGCAGTGCCCTCCCGAGTACAGTCTCTGGAAACACCATATATTTT. This sequence encodes CSALPSTVSGNTIYF.

This clonotype was observed many times. This chain uses TRBV6-6 with TRBJ1-1, with unresolved D. In germline, CDR1 is MNHNY, CDR2 SVGAGI (reference sequence). Trimming removed 0 bases at V and 0 bases at J, with 2 bases between. This CDR3 is 13 amino acids long. The CDR3 protein is CASSYSVNTEAFF. The CDR3 DNA follows: TGTGCCAGCAGTTACTCCGTGAACACTGAAGCTTTCTTT.

Only a few counts were recorded for this clonotype. DNA for the CDR3: TGTGCCAGCAGCTTGGGTCTGGCGGGCTACTCTGGAAACACCATATATTTT. As protein: CASSLGLAGYSGNTIYF. The V and J genes are TRBV5-8 and TRBJ1-3; no reliable D call. V lost 0 bases and J 0 bases, leaving 13 bases between the germline ends. Germline CDR1 and CDR2: SGHTS and YDEGEE. This CDR3 is 17 amino acids long.

The sample holds many counts of this clonotype. The J gene is TRBJ1-1, the V gene TRBV12-3 or TRBV12-4; 7 nucleotides align to TRBD1. CDR3 length: 12 amino acids. Trimming at V came to 5 bases and at J to 8 bases, leaving 5 bases not matched to a gene. In DNA, the CDR3 is TGTGCCAGCAGTCGACAGGGTCGGGAAGCTTTCTTT. It codes for CASSRQGREAFF.

In its sample, this clonotype was seen many times. V and J are TRBV7-2 and TRBJ2-7, with D maybe TRBD1 (6 bases). The V end lost 5 bases, the J end lost 3 bases, and 17 bases lay between the germline ends. The CDR3 covers 15 residues. Germline V gene data show CDR1 as SGHTA and CDR2 as FQGNSA. The CDR3 loop reads CASSPSWTESYEQYF. The CDR3 coding sequence is TGTGCCAGCAGCCCCTCCTGGACAGAAAGCTACGAGCAGTACTTC.

This clonotype was picked up many times. The chain joins TRBV6-1 to TRBJ2-1; 7 bases align to TRBD1. V lost 4 bases and J lost 11; bases outside the gene matches: 11. The CDR3 is 14 residues long. The germline gives CDR1 MNHNS, CDR2 SASEGT. As DNA, the CDR3 is TGTGCCAGCAGTGGAACCGGGACAGCTCTTAAGCAGTTCTTC. Protein product: CASSGTGTALKQFF.

The chain has TRBV15 and TRBJ2-7, with D tentatively TRBD2 (5 bases). Trimming took 0 bases from V and 0 from J, leaving 15 bases between them. CDR1 LNHNV and CDR2 YYDKDF come from the germline V gene (reference sequence). The CDR3 loop spans 17 amino acids. CDR3 DNA: TGTGCCACCAGCAGAGATCAACGGCTAGCAGACTCCTACGAGCAGTACTTC. This sequence encodes CATSRDQRLADSYEQYF. Looking up the rest from reference TRBV15 and TRBJ2-7 gives the full variable domain: DAMVIQNPRYQVTQFGKPVTLSCSQTLNHNVMYWYQQKSSQAPKLLFHYYDKDFNNEADTPDNFQSRRPNTSFCFLDIRSPGLGDTAMYLCATSRDQRLADSYEQYFGPGTRLTVT.

The chain recombines TRBV5-1 with TRBJ1-4; TRBD1 might be the D (5 bases). The CDR3 length is 16 residues. Germline-derived CDR1 and CDR2 are SGHRS and YFSETQ. Trimming cost V 1 base and J 5 bases, with 15 bases left between them. The CDR3 DNA is TGCGCCAGCAGCTTGTCAGCTCAGGCAGGGAATGAAAAACTGTTTTTT. Its translation: CASSLSAQAGNEKLFF.

The chain has TRBV28 and TRBJ2-1, with 8 bases identical to TRBD1. V lost 1 base and J lost 16; bases outside the gene matches: 18. Germline V gene lookup returns CDR1 MDHEN and CDR2 SYDVKM. The CDR3 extends over 16 amino acids. CDR3 sequence: CASSLLDRVNGDGHFF. CDR3 in DNA: TGTGCCAGCAGTTTATTGGACAGGGTGAATGGCGACGGGCATTTCTTC.

The chain recombines TRBV2 with TRBJ2-7; D gene uncertain. In germline, CDR1 is SNHLY, CDR2 FYNNEI. The germline V and J ends were trimmed by 6 bases and 7 bases, with 13 bases remaining between them. This CDR3 spans 12 amino acids. The CDR3 sequence: CASSAGLREQYF. The CDR3 bases are TGTGCCAGCAGCGCCGGTTTACGAGAGCAGTACTTC.

This clonotype came up a few times. The chain couples TRBV5-5 to TRBJ1-3; no clear D. The CDR3 consists of 16 residues. Trimming shortened V by 3 bases and J by 0 bases, and 13 bases separated the two germline ends. In germline, CDR1 is SGHKS, CDR2 YYEKEE (reference sequence). CDR3 in DNA: TGTGCCAGCAGCTCCGGGGTCCTGCTCTCTGGAAACACCATATATTTT. It translates to CASSSGVLLSGNTIYF.

The rearrangement links TRBV7-9 to TRBJ1-2; TRBD1 matches 11 bases. Germline CDR1 reads SEHNR; CDR2 reads FQNEAQ (reference sequence). V lost 5 bases, J lost 8 bases, and 10 bases stayed unmatched. This CDR3 has 15 amino acids. CDR3 in amino acids: CASSHRDRGTRGYTF. CDR3 nucleotides: TGTGCCAGCAGCCACAGGGACAGGGGGACCCGGGGCTACACCTTC.

The sample holds a few counts of this clonotype. V gene TRBV7-8 combines with J gene TRBJ1-3; D unclear. The CDR3 totals 15 residues. Between the trimmed V and J ends, which lost 6 bases and 0 bases, there was a span of 12 bases. The germline V gene encodes CDR1 SGHVS and CDR2 FQNEAQ. CDR3 bases: TGTGCCAGCAGTGCAACGCGGGGCTCTGGAAACACCATATATTTT. This gives the protein CASSATRGSGNTIYF.

Written as DNA, the CDR3 is TGTGCCAGCACCCGGGACACCTACGAGCAGTACTTC. Amino acids: CASTRDTYEQYF. This rearrangement joins TRBV12-3 or TRBV12-4 to TRBJ2-7, with TRBD1 as a possible D gene (6 bases). This CDR3 contains 12 residues. The V end was cut by 7 bases, the J end by 2 bases, with 9 bases between.

This clonotype has a count of ten or more. The chain links TRBV7-6 to TRBJ2-7, with TRBD2 as a possible D gene (7 bases). There are 14 residues in the CDR3. In germline, CDR1 is SGHVS, CDR2 FNYEAQ. Trimming left V 3 bases short and J 2 bases short, with 11 bases between. CDR3 in DNA: TGTGCCAGCAGCTTTGGGGGGGCAGCCTACGAGCAGTACTTC. This codes for CASSFGGAAYEQYF.

The chain carries TRBV7-9 and TRBJ2-7; 7 bases align to TRBD1. Trimming cost V 0 bases and J 2 bases; bases outside gene matches: 7. Germline CDR1 SEHNR, CDR2 FQNEAQ (reference sequence). The CDR3 sequence is 16 residues long. CDR3 amino acids: CASSLANDRDTYEQYF. In DNA, the CDR3 is TGTGCCAGCAGCTTAGCCAACGACAGGGATACCTACGAGCAGTACTTC.

This chain joins TRBV5-4 and TRBJ1-4; perhaps TRBD1 as D (5 bases). Looked up from germline, CDR1 is SGHNT and CDR2 is YYREEE (reference sequence). V lost 0 bases and J lost 5, with 11 bases in between. CDR3 length equals 15 residues. The CDR3 protein is CASSLGQLGNEKLFF. In DNA, the CDR3 is TGTGCCAGCAGCTTGGGACAGTTGGGGAATGAAAAACTGTTTTTT.

In its sample, this clonotype was seen a few times. This chain uses TRBV6-1 with TRBJ2-7; 7 bases line up with TRBD1. There are 15 residues in the CDR3. V lost 5 bases and J lost 1; bases outside the gene matches: 8. Germline V gene sequence: CDR1 MNHNS, CDR2 SASEGT. This chain's CDR3 is CASSYSQGVSYEQYF. The CDR3 DNA follows: TGTGCCAGCAGTTACAGCCAGGGGGTTTCCTACGAGCAGTACTTC.

This clonotype has more than one count but fewer than ten. The V gene is TRBV20-1, the J gene TRBJ2-1; 14 bases align to TRBD2. V lost 6 bases to trimming and J lost 9 bases; unmatched junction nucleotides: 10. The CDR3 covers 15 residues. CDR1 is DFQATT, CDR2 SNEGSKA, per germline (reference sequence). The CDR3 bases are TGCAGTGCAACAGCGCCGACTAGCGGGGGGGGTGAGCAGTTCTTC. Residues: CSATAPTSGGGEQFF.

This clonotype was found a few times. The rearrangement links TRBV29-1 to TRBJ2-4; tentatively, D is TRBD1 (6 bases). Trimming pared 4 bases from V and 0 bases from J, leaving 13 bases between. CDR1 and CDR2 from the germline V gene are SQVTM and ANQGSEA. The CDR3 has 15 amino acids. CDR3 in amino acids: CSVAVQGLAKNIQYF. The CDR3 DNA reads as TGCAGCGTTGCCGTACAGGGTCTAGCCAAAAACATTCAGTACTTC. The whole variable domain, filled in from reference TRBV29-1 and TRBJ2-4, reads SAVISQKPSRDICQRGTSLTIQCQVDSQVTMMFWYRQQPGQSLTLIATANQGSEATYESGFVIDKFPISRPNLTFSTLTVSNMSPEDSSIYLCSVAVQGLAKNIQYFGAGTRLSVL.

This clonotype has just a few counts. The gene calls are TRBV19 and TRBJ1-4; D is uncertain. The CDR3 has 14 residues. V was pared by 8 bases and J by 4 bases, with 14 bases between. Per the germline V gene, CDR1 is LNHDA and CDR2 is SQIVND (reference sequence). This chain's CDR3 is CASGRMQVNEKLFF. In DNA form, the CDR3 reads TGTGCCAGTGGTCGGATGCAGGTTAATGAAAAACTGTTTTTT.

To note about this clonotype: A much larger clonotype is one base distant, so this may be a read error. The CDR3 is CASSLEIDTQYF. In DNA form, the CDR3 reads TGTGCCAGCAGCTTAGAAATAGATACGCAGTATTTT. The chain combines TRBV7-9 with TRBJ2-3; D is uncertain. V was cut by 1 base and J by 5 bases, with 4 bases left in between. Per the germline V gene, CDR1 is SEHNR and CDR2 is FQNEAQ (reference sequence). The CDR3 consists of 12 residues.

Note on this clonotype: A much larger clone lies a single base off, so this may be a read error. This sequence joins TRBV12-3 or TRBV12-4 and TRBJ1-1; no clear D. The CDR3 length is 13 residues. CDR3 nucleotides: TGTGCCAGCAGTTCTTTCGGGAACACTGTAGCTTTCTTT. This codes for CASSSFGNTVAFF.

This clonotype was seen repeatedly, ten times or more. The CDR3 sequence is CASLLGLQQFF. CDR3 DNA sequence: TGTGCCAGCCTTCTTGGACTCCAGCAGTTCTTC. The chain joins TRBV7-2 to TRBJ2-1; possibly TRBD2 for D (5 bases). The length of the CDR3 is 11 residues. Trimming shortened V by 8 bases and J by 11 bases, and 13 bases separated the two germline ends. Germline CDR1 reads SGHTA; CDR2 reads FQGNSA.